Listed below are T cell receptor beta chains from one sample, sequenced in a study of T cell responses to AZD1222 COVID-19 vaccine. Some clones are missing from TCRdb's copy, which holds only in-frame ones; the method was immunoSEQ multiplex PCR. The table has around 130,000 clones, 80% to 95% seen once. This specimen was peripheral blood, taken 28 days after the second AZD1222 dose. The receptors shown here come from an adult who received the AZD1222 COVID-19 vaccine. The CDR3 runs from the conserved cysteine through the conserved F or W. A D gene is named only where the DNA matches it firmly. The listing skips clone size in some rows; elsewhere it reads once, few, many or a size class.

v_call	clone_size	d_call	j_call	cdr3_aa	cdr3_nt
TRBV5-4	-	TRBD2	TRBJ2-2	CASSLAGLAGVGELFF	TGTGCCAGCAGCTTGGCCGGACTAGCGGGGGTCGGGGAGCTGTTTTTT
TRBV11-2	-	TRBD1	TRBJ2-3	CASRLQGAGDTQYF	TGTGCCAGCAGATTACAGGGGGCAGGGGATACGCAGTATTTT
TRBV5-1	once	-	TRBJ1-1	CASSLGTGRTYSGAFF	TGCGCCAGCAGCTTGGGGACGGGACGGACTTATTCGGGAGCTTTCTTT
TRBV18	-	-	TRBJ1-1	CASSLPDGGNTEAFF	TGTGCCAGCTCACTACCTGACGGAGGTAACACTGAAGCTTTCTTT
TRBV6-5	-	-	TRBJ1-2	CASSYLGRAYGYTF	TGTGCCAGCAGTTACCTCGGCAGGGCCTATGGCTACACCTTC
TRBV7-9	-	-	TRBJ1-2	CASSLDWGRGYTF	TGTGCCAGCAGCTTAGATTGGGGTCGTGGCTACACCTTC
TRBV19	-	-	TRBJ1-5	CASIGTGYSNQPQHF	TGTGCCAGTATAGGAACGGGGTATAGCAATCAGCCCCAGCATTTT
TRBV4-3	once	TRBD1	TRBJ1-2	CASSQEYGQGFYGYTF	TGCGCCAGCAGCCAAGAGTATGGACAGGGTTTCTATGGCTACACCTTC
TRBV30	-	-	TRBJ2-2	CAWATGEGLAGELFF	TGTGCCTGGGCCACAGGGGAAGGACTAGCCGGGGAGCTGTTTTTT
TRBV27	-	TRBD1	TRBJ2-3	CASSQAGTGRTDTQYF	TGTGCCAGCAGCCAAGCCGGGACAGGGCGGACAGATACGCAGTATTTT
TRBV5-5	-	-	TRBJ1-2	CASSLVEPGYTF	TGTGCCAGCAGCTTGGTGGAGCCTGGCTACACCTTC
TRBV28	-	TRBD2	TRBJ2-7	CASSNIAGPVVEQYF	TGTGCCAGCAGTAATATAGCGGGACCAGTCGTAGAGCAGTACTTC
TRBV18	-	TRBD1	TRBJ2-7	CASSPGQGAREQYF	TGTGCCAGCTCACCAGGACAGGGGGCTCGCGAGCAGTACTTC
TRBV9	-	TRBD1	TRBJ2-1	CASSTRDRGIHEQFF	TGTGCCAGCAGCACCCGGGACAGGGGCATCCATGAGCAGTTCTTC
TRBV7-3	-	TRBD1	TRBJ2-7	CASSFRQGGEQYF	TGTGCCAGCAGCTTCAGACAGGGCGGCGAGCAGTACTTC
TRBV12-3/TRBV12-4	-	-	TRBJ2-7	CASSKTVSYEQYF	TGTGCCAGCAGTAAGACGGTTTCCTACGAGCAGTACTTC
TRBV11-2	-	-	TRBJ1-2	CASSLDPGNYGYTF	TGTGCCAGCAGCTTAGATCCGGGCAACTATGGCTACACCTTC
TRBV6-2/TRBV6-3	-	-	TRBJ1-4	CASSYRFNNEILFF	TGTGCCAGCAGTTACAGGTTTAATAATGAAATACTGTTTTTT
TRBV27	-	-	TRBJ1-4	CASSFATFGEKLFF	TGTGCCAGCAGTTTTGCGACTTTTGGTGAAAAACTGTTTTTT
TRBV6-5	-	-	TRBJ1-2	CASSLTANYGYTF	TGTGCCAGCAGTTTGACAGCTAACTATGGCTACACCTTC
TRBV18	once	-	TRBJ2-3	CASSPRTDSTDTQYF	TGTGCCAGCTCACCCAGGACAGATAGCACAGATACGCAGTATTTT
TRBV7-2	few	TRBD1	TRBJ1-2	CASTRQGEMSGYTF	TGTGCCAGCACCCGACAGGGGGAGATGAGTGGCTACACCTTC
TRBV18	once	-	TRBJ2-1	CASSLLNEQFF	TGTGCCAGCTCACTACTTAATGAGCAGTTCTTC
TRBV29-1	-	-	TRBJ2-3	CSVEDQSTDTQYF	TGCAGCGTTGAAGATCAGAGCACAGATACGCAGTATTTT
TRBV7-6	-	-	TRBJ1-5	CASSLAARRPQHF	TGTGCCAGCAGCTTGGCAGCTCGTAGGCCCCAGCATTTT
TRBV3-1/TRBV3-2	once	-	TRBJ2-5	CASSLLAGQETQYF	TGTGCCAGCAGCCTGCTAGCTGGGCAAGAGACCCAGTACTTC
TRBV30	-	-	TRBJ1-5	CAWSTGFQPQHF	TGTGCCTGGAGTACAGGGTTTCAGCCCCAGCATTTT
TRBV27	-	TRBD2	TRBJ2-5	CASSLLGTSGGLETQYF	TGTGCCAGCAGTCTGCTCGGGACTAGCGGGGGGTTGGAGACCCAGTACTTC
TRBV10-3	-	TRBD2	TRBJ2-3	CAISELGGGTTDTQYF	TGTGCCATCAGTGAGCTTGGCGGGGGGACAACAGATACGCAGTATTTT
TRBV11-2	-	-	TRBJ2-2	CASSPGGMNTGELFF	TGTGCCAGCAGCCCGGGGGGCATGAACACCGGGGAGCTGTTTTTT
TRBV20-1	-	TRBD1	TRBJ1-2	CSASDTGGGGYTF	TGCAGTGCTAGTGATACAGGGGGTGGTGGCTACACCTTC
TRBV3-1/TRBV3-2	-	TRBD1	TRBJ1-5	CASSPRQGGQPQHF	TGTGCCAGCAGCCCACGACAGGGCGGGCAGCCCCAGCATTTT
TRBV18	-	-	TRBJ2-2	CASSPYPGHTGELFF	TGTGCCAGCTCACCCTATCCGGGTCACACCGGGGAGCTGTTTTTT
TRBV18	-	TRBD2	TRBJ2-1	CASSPTGTSGSTYNEQFF	TGTGCCAGCTCACCTACCGGGACTAGCGGGAGCACCTACAATGAGCAGTTCTTC
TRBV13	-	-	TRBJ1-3	CASSPSPGFSGNTIYF	TGTGCCAGCAGCCCCAGTCCAGGGTTCTCTGGAAACACCATATATTTT
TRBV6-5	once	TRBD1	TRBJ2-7	CASRRQGNYEQYF	TGTGCCAGCAGACGACAGGGTAACTACGAGCAGTACTTC
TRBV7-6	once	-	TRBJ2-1	CASSLEHGDSEQFF	TGTGCCAGCAGCTTAGAGCATGGGGACTCTGAGCAGTTCTTC
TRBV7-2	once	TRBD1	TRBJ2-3	CASSLLGDSSTDTQYF	TGTGCCAGCAGCTTATTGGGGGACAGCTCAACAGATACGCAGTATTTT
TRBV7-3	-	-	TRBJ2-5	CASSLSEETQYF	TGTGCCAGCAGCTTATCGGAAGAGACTCAGTACTTC
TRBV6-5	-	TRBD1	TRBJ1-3	CASSYYRGFGNTIYF	TGTGCCAGCAGTTACTACAGGGGATTCGGTAACACCATATATTTT
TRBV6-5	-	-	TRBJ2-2	CASSTNYVNTGELFF	TGTGCCAGCAGTACAAACTACGTTAACACCGGGGAGCTGTTTTTT